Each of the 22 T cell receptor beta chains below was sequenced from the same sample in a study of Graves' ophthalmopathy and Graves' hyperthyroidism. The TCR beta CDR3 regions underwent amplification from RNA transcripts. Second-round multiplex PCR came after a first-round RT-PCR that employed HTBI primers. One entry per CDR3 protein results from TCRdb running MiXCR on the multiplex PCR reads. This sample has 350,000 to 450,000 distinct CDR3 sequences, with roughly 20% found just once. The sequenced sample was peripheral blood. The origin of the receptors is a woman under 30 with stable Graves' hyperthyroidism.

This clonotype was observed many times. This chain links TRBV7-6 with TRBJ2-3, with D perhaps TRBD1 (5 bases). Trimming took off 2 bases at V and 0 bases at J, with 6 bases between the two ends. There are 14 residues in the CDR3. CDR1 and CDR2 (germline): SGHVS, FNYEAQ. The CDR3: CASSLQGSTDTQYF. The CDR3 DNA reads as TGTGCCAGCAGCTTACAGGGTAGCACAGATACGCAGTATTTT.

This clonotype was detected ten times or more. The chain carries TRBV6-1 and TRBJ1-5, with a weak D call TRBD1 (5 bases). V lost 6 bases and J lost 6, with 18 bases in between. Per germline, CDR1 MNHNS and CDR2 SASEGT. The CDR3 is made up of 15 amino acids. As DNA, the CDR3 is TGTGCCAGCAGCCAAGACCAGGGATGGCGTCAGCCCCAGCATTTT. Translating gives CASSQDQGWRQPQHF.

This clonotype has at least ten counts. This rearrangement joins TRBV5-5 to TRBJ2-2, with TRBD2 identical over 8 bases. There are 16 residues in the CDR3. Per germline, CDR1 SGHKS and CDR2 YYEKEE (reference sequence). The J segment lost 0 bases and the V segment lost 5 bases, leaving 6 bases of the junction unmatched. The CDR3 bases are TGTGCCAGCAGTTTCAAAGCGGGAGCGAACACCGGGGAGCTGTTTTTT. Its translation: CASSFKAGANTGELFF.

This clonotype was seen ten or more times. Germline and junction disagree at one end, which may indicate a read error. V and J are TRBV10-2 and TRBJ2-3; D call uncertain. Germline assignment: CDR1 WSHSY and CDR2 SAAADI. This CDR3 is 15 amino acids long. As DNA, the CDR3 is TGCGCCAGCAGTGCGGGTACTGGGTTAACAGATAAGCAGTATTTT. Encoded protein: CASSAGTGLTDKQYF.

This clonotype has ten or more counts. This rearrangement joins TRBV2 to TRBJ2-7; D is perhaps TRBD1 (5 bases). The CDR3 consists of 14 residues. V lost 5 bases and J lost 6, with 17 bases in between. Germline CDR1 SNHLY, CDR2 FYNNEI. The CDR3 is CASSYVRWGPEQYF. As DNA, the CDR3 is TGTGCCAGCAGTTACGTACGATGGGGCCCCGAGCAGTACTTC.

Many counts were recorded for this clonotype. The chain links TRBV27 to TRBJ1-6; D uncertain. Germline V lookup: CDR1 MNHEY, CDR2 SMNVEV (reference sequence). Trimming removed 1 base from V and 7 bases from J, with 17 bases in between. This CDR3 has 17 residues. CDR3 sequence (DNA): TGTGCCAGCAGTTTATATCAGGCTGACATCCTAAATTCACCCCTCCACTTT. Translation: CASSLYQADILNSPLHF.

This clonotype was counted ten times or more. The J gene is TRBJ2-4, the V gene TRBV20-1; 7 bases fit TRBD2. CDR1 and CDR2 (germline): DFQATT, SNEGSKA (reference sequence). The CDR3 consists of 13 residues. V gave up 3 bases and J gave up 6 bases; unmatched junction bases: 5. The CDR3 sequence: CSASAGAGNIQYF. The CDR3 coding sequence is TGCAGTGCTAGTGCGGGAGCGGGAAACATTCAGTACTTC.

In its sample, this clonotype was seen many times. This chain's CDR3 is CASSIDRGWNTEAFF. The DNA of the CDR3 is TGTGCCAGCAGTATCGACAGGGGTTGGAACACTGAAGCTTTCTTT. The chain employs TRBV12-3 or TRBV12-4 and TRBJ1-1; 8 positions match TRBD1. V lost 5 bases, J lost 1 base, and 6 bases stayed unmatched. The CDR3 totals 15 residues.

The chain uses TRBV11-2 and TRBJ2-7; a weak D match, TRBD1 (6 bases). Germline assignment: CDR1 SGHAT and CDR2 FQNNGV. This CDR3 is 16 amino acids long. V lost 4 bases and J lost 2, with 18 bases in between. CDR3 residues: CASSSQTGQRAYEQYF. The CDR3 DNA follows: TGTGCCAGCAGCTCACAAACAGGACAGAGAGCCTACGAGCAGTACTTC.

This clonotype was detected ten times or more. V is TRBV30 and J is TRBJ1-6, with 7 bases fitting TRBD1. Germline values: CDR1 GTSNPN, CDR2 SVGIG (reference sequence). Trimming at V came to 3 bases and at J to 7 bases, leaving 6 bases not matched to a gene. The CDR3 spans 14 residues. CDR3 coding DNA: TGTGCCTGGAGCGCCGGACAGGACAATTCACCCCTCCACTTT. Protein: CAWSAGQDNSPLHF. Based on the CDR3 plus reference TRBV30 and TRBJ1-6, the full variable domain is SQTIHQWPATLVQPVGSPLSLECTVEGTSNPNLYWYRQAAGRGLQLLFYSVGIGQISSEVPQNLSASRPQDRQFILSSKKLLLSDSGFYLCAWSAGQDNSPLHFGNGTRLTVT.

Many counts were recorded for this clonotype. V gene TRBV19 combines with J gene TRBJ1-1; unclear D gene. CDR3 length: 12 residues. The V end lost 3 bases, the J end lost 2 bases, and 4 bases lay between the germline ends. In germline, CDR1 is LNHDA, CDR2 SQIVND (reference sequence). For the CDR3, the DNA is TGTGCCAGTAGTATCTATAACACTGAAGCTTTCTTT. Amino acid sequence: CASSIYNTEAFF.

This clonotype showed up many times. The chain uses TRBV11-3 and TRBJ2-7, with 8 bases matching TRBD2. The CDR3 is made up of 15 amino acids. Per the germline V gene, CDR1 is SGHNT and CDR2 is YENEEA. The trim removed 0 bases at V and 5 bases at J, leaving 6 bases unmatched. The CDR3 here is CASSLDRGSGNEQYF. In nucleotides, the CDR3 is TGTGCCAGCAGCTTAGATCGAGGTAGCGGGAACGAGCAGTACTTC.

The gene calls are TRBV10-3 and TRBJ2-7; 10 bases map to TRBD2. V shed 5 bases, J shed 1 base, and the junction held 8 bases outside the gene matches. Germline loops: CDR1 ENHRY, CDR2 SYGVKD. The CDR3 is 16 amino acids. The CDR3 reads CAISTGLAEVSYEQYF. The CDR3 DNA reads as TGTGCCATCAGTACCGGACTAGCGGAAGTTTCCTACGAGCAGTACTTC.

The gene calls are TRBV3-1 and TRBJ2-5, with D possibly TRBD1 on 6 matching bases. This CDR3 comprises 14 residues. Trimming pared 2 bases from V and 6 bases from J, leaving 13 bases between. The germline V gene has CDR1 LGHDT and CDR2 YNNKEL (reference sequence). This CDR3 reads CASSQNRVGKTQYF. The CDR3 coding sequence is TGTGCCAGCAGCCAAAACAGGGTTGGAAAGACCCAGTACTTC.

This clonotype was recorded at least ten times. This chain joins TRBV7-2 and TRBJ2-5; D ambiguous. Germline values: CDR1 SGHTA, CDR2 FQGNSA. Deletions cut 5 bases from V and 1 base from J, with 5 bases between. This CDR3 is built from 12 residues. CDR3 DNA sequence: TGTGCCAGCAGCATTCTCCAAGAGACCCAGTACTTC. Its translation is CASSILQETQYF.

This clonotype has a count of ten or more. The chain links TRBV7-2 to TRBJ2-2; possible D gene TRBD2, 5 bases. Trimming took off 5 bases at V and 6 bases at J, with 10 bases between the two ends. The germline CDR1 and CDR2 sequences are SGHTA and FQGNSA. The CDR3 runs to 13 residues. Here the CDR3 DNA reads TGTGCCAGCAGCCCCCTGAGGGCCGGGGAGCTGTTTTTT. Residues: CASSPLRAGELFF.

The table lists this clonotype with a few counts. The CDR3 DNA reads TGTGCCAGCAGTGAAGTGGGACCAAATAACGAGCAGTACTTC. As protein: CASSEVGPNNEQYF. The chain joins TRBV2 to TRBJ2-7; TRBD1 or TRBD2 may be the D gene (5 bases each). CDR3 length: 14 amino acids. Per the germline V gene, CDR1 is SNHLY and CDR2 is FYNNEI. Trimming stripped 1 base from V and 5 bases from J, with 12 bases between.

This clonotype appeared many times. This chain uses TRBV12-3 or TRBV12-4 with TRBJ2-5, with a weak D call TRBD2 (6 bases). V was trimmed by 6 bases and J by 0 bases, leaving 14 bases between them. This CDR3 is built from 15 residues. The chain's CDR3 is CASSPDRGYQETQYF. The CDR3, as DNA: TGTGCCAGCAGCCCCGACCGGGGGTACCAAGAGACCCAGTACTTC.

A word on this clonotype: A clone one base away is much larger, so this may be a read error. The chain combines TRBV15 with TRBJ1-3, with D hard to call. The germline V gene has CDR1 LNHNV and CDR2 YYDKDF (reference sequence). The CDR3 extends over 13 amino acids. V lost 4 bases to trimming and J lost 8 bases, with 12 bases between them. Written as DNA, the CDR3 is TGTGCCACCAGCATCTCCTACGGATACACCATATATTTT. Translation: CATSISYGYTIYF.

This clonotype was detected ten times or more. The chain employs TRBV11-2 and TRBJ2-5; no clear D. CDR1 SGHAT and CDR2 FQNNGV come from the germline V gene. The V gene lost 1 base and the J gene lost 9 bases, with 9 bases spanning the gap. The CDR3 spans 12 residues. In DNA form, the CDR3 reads TGTGCCAGCAGCTTAGCCCTTTACGCCCAGTACTTC. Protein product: CASSLALYAQYF.

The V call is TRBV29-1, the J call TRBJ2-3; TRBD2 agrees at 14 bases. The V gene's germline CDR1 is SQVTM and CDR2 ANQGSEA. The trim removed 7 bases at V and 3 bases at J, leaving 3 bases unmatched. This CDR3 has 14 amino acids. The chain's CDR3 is CSAGLAGVTDTQYF. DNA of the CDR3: TGCAGCGCGGGACTAGCGGGAGTGACAGATACGCAGTATTTT.

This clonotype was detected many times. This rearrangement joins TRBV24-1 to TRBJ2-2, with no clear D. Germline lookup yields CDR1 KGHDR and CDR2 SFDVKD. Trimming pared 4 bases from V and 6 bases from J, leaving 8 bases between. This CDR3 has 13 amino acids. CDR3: CATSDLHAGELFF. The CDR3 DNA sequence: TGTGCCACCAGTGACCTTCATGCCGGGGAGCTGTTTTTT.